The T cell receptor (beta chain) under discussion was sequenced for a study of blood T cells in healthy people across ages. Whole-study results and caveats: Researchers deemed the diversity estimates from one million T cells underestimates.

As for this clonotype: The antigen remains undetermined.

With a J-beta primer mix and a sample-barcoded 5' primer, a second PCR ran about 7 to 11 cycles. TCRdb called the 5' RACE reads again in MiXCR, with one record for every CDR3 protein. The data hold roughly 1,100,000 distinct CDR3 sequences, with around 25% observed a single time. The sample providers were healthy Caucasian people from Russia, aged roughly 6 to 90. Each donor's blood draw was roughly 10 milliliters of peripheral blood. The CDR3 runs to 13 residues. The germline V gene encodes CDR1 MGHDK and CDR2 SYGVNS. The V end lost 2 bases, the J end lost 9 bases, and 11 bases lay between the germline ends. Separately, the same data were catalogued under a study of T cells of mothers and their children. Per that paper: Versus unrelated pairs, overlap was slightly higher in related mother-child pairs, without reaching significance.

The sequenced material came from blood. The TCR sequence derives from a girl aged 2-10 years in good health. The chain joins TRBV25-1 to TRBJ2-1; no reliable D call. The CDR3 spells CASSEVRGGEQFF. CDR3 nucleotides: TGTGCCAGCAGTGAAGTAAGAGGTGGTGAGCAGTTCTTC.